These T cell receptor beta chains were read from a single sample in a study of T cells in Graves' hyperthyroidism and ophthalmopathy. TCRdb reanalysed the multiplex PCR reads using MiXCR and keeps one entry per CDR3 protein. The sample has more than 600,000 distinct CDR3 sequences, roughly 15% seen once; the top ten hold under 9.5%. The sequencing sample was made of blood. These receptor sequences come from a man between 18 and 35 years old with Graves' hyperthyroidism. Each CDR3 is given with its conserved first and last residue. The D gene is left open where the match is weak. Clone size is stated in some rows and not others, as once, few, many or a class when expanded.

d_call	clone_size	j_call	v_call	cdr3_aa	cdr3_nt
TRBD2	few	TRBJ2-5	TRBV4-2	CASSQDQTSVANGETQYF	TGTGCCAGCAGCCAAGATCAGACTAGCGTCGCAAACGGGGAGACCCAGTACTTC
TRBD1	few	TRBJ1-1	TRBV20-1	CSARDTGQVQSANTEAFF	TGCAGTGCTAGAGATACAGGACAGGTCCAATCGGCGAACACTGAAGCTTTCTTT
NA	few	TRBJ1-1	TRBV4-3	CASSQSPPGLQNTEAFF	TGCGCCAGCAGCCAATCCCCCCCGGGACTCCAGAACACTGAAGCTTTCTTT
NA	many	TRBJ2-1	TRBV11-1	CASSHGQYNEQFF	TGTGCCAGCAGCCACGGACAGTACAATGAGCAGTTCTTC
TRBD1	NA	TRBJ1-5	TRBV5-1	CASSLTGGRGQPQHF	TGCGCCAGCAGCTTAACAGGGGGCCGGGGTCAGCCCCAGCATTTT
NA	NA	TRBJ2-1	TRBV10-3	CAISEPGQTRSYNEQFF	TGTGCCATCAGTGAGCCCGGACAGACCCGCTCCTACAATGAGCAGTTCTTC
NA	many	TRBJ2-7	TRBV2	CASSDGLAYEQYF	TGTGCCAGCAGTGACGGGCTAGCGTACGAGCAGTACTTC
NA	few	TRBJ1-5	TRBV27	CASGVMGLGSNQPQHF	TGTGCCAGCGGCGTCATGGGGCTCGGGAGCAATCAGCCCCAGCATTTT
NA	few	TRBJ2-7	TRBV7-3	CASSSETPETYEQYF	TGTGCCAGCAGCTCAGAGACTCCTGAGACCTACGAGCAGTACTTC
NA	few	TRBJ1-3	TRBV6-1	CASSPLGSVGNTIYF	TGTGCCAGCAGTCCCCTGGGTTCAGTGGGTAACACCATATATTTT
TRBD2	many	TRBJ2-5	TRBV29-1	CSVRSSGSGETQYF	TGCAGCGTTCGTAGTAGCGGGAGCGGGGAGACCCAGTACTTC
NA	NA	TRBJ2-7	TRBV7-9	CASSLAMMAADESAYEQYF	TGTGCCAGCAGCTTAGCAATGATGGCGGCCGATGAAAGTGCCTACGAGCAGTACTTC
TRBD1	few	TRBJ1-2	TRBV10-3	CAISESWGFGTGTNYGYTF	TGTGCCATCAGTGAGTCGTGGGGGTTCGGGACAGGGACTAACTATGGCTACACCTTC
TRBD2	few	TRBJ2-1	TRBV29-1	CSAAPSGSFNEQFF	TGCAGCGCTGCCCCTAGCGGGAGTTTCAATGAGCAGTTCTTC
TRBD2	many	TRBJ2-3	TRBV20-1	CSASGGSGDTQYF	TGCAGTGCTAGTGGCGGGAGCGGTGATACGCAGTATTTT
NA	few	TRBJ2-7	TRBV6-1	CASSVLIGTYEQYF	TGTGCCAGCAGTGTGCTTATAGGGACCTACGAGCAGTACTTC
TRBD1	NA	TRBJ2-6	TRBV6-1	CASSPRDRVFGANVLTF	TGTGCCAGCAGTCCCCGGGACAGGGTATTTGGGGCCAACGTCCTGACTTTC
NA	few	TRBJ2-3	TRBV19	CASSPGPKGADTQYF	TGTGCCAGTAGTCCAGGACCTAAAGGTGCAGATACGCAGTATTTT
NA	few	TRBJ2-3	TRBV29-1	CSVSPGTHTDTQYF	TGCAGCGTCTCCCCGGGAACACACACAGATACGCAGTATTTT
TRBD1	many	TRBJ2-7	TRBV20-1	CSARRGGATVYEQYF	TGCAGTGCTAGACGAGGGGGCGCGACTGTCTACGAGCAGTACTTC
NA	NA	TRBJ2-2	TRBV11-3	CASNGGPNTGELFF	TGTGCCAGCAATGGAGGCCCGAACACCGGGGAGCTGTTTTTT
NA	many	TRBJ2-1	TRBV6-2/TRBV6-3	CASGRGERGEQFF	TGTGCCAGCGGGCGAGGGGAGAGGGGTGAGCAGTTCTTC
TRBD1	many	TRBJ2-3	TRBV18	CASSPRAQGSTDTQYF	TGTGCCAGCTCACCAAGGGCACAGGGGTCGACAGATACGCAGTATTTT
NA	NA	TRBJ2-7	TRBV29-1	CSVARGEPYEQYF	TGCAGCGTTGCCCGCGGGGAGCCCTACGAGCAGTACTTC
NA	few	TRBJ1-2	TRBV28	CASSSAIQGPHGYTF	TGTGCCAGCAGTTCCGCGATACAGGGTCCGCATGGCTACACCTTC
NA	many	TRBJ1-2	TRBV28	CASRAPPGDGYTF	TGTGCCAGCAGGGCGCCGCCGGGAGATGGCTACACCTTC
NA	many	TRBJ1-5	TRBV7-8	CASSPGRLINQPQHF	TGTGCCAGCAGCCCCGGGCGACTGATCAATCAGCCCCAGCATTTT
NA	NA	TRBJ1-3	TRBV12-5	CASGLDRTQGGGNTIYF	TGTGCTAGTGGCCTAGATCGAACGCAGGGAGGTGGAAACACCATATATTTT
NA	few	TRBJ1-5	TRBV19	CASSIPQGGNQPQHF	TGTGCCAGTAGTATACCACAGGGAGGCAATCAGCCCCAGCATTTT
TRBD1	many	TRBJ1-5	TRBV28	CASLPRDRVVQPQHF	TGTGCCAGCCTCCCTCGGGACAGGGTAGTTCAGCCCCAGCATTTT
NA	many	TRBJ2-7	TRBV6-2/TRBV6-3	CASSSGIGEQYF	TGTGCCAGCAGTTCGGGGATCGGTGAACAGTACTTC
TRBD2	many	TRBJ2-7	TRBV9	CASSVASGGSYEQYF	TGTGCCAGCAGCGTAGCTTCGGGAGGGAGCTACGAGCAGTACTTC
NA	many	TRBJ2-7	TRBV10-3	CAISVTGSYEQYF	TGTGCCATCAGTGTGACAGGATCCTACGAGCAGTACTTC
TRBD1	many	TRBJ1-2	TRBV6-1	CASSGSTGGGGYTF	TGTGCCAGCAGTGGTTCGACAGGGGGCGGTGGCTACACCTTC
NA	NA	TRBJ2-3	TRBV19	CASSPAQGDTQYF	TGTGCCAGTAGCCCAGCGCAAGGAGATACGCAGTATTTT
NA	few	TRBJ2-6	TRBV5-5	CASSPRGPGANVLTF	TGTGCCAGCAGCCCGAGAGGGCCTGGGGCCAACGTCCTGACTTTC